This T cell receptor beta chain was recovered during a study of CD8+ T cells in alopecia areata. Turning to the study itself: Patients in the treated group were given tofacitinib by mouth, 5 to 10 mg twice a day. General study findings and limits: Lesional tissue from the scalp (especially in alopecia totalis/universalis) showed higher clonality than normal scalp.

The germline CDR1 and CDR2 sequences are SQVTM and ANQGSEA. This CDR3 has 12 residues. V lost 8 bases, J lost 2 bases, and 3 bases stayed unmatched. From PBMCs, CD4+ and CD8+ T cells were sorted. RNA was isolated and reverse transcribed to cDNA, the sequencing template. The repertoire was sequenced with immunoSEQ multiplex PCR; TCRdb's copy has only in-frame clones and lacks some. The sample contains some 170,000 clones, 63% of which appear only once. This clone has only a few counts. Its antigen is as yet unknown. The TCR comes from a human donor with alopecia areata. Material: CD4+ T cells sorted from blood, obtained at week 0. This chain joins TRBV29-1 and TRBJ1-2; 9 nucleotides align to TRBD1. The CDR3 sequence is CSTTGGNYGYTF. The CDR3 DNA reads TGCAGCACGACAGGGGGAAACTATGGCTACACCTTC. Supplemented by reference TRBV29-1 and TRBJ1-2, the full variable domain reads SAVISQKPSRDICQRGTSLTIQCQVDSQVTMMFWYRQQPGQSLTLIATANQGSEATYESGFVIDKFPISRPNLTFSTLTVSNMSPEDSSIYLCSTTGGNYGYTFGSGTRLTVV.